This T cell receptor (beta chain) was sequenced during a study of CD8+ T cells in alopecia areata. Overall study findings and caveats: Sequenced scalp T cells also include alphabeta T cells resident in normal skin.

As regards this clone: Its target is unknown.

RNA was isolated and reverse transcribed to cDNA, the sequencing template. Using immunoSEQ multiplex PCR, the repertoire was profiled, and TCRdb retains in-frame clones only, with some absent. The sample has hundreds of thousands of clones, about 68% seen once. Germline lookup yields CDR1 SQVTM and CDR2 ANQGSEA. The CDR3 length is 11 residues. V lost 7 bases, J lost 8 bases, and 7 bases stayed unmatched. Peripheral blood and lesional scalp punch biopsies came from alopecia areata patients. This sequence joins TRBV29-1 and TRBJ1-1, with 7 bases that match TRBD1. The TCR was taken from a human donor with alopecia areata. The sequences come from CD4+ T cells sorted from blood, collected at week 0. CDR3 residues: CSAVGGGEAFF. CDR3 DNA sequence: TGCAGCGCCGTCGGAGGGGGCGAAGCTTTCTTT.